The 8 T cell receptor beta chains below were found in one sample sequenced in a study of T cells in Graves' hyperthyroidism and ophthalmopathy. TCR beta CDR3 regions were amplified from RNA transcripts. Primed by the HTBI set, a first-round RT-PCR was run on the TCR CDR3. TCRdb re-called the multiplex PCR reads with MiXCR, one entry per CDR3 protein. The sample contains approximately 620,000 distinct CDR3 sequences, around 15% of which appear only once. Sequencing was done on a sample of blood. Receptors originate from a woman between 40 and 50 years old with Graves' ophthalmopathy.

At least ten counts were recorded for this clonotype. The CDR3 DNA follows: TGCGCCAGCAGCGCAGGACAGGGGGCGGGAGAGACCCAGTACTTC. Residues: CASSAGQGAGETQYF. The genes are TRBV5-1 and TRBJ2-5; 11 nucleotides agree with TRBD1. Trimming removed 4 bases from V and 4 bases from J; junction bases left unmatched: 6. There are 15 residues in the CDR3. CDR1 is SGHRS, CDR2 YFSETQ, per germline.

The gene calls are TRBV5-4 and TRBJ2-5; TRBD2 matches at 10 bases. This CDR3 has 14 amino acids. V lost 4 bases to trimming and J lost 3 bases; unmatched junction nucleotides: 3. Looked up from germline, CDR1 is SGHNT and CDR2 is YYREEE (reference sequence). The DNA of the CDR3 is TGTGCCAGCAGCGGCGGGACTAGCGAAGAGACCCAGTACTTC. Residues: CASSGGTSEETQYF.

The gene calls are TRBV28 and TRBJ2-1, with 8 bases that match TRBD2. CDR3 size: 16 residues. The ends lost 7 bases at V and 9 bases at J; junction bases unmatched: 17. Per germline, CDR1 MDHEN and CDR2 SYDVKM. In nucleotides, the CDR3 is TGTGCCAGCATTACCGAGGCGGCGGGGGGCCATGGTGAGCAGTTCTTC. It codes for CASITEAAGGHGEQFF.

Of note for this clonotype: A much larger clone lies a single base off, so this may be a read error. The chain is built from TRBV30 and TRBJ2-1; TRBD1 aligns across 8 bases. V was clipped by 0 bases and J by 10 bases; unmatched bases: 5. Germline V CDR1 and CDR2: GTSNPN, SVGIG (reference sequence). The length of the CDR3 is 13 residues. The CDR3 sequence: CAWSVQGDREQFF. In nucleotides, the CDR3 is TGTGCCTGGAGTGTACAGGGGGACAGGGAGCAGTTCTTC.

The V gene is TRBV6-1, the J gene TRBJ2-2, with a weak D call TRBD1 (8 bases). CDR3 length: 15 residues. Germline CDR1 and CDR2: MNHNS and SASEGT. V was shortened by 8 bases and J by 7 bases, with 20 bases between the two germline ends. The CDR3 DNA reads TGTGCCAGCGGGTGGTCAGGGGGCGGGAGCGGGGAGCTGTTTTTT. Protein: CASGWSGGGSGELFF.

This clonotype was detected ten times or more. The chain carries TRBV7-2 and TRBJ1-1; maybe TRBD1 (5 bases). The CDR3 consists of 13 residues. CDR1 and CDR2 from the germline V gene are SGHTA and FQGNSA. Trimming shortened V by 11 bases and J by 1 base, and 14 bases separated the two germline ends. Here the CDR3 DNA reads TGTGCCGACGCAGCGGGGCCGAACACTGAAGCTTTCTTT. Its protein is CADAAGPNTEAFF.

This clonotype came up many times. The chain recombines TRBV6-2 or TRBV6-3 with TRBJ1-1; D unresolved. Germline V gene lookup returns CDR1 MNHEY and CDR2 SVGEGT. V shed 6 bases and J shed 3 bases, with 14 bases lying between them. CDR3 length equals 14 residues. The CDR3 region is CASRVMGTDTEAFF. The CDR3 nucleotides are TGTGCCAGCAGGGTAATGGGCACGGACACTGAAGCTTTCTTT.

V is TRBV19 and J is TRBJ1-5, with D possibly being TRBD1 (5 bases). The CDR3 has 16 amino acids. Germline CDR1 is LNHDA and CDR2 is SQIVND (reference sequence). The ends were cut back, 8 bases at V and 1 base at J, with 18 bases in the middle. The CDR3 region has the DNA TGTGCCAGTCGGGGGGGGTCAAAACGAAGCAATCAGCCCCAGCATTTT. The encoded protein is CASRGGSKRSNQPQHF.